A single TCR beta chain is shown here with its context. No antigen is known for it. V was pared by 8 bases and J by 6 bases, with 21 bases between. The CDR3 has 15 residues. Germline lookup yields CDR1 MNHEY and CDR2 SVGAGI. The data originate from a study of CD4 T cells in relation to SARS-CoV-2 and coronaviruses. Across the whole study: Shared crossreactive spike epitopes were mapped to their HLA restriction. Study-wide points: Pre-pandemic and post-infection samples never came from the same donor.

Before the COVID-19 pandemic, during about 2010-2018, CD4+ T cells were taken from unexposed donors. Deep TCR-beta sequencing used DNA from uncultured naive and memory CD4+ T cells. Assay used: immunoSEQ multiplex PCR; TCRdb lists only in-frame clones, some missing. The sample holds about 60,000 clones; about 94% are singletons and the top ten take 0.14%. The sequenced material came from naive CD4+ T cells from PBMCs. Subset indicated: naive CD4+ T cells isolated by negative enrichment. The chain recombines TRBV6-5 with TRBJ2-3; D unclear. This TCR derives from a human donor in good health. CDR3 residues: CASEATKTYMDTQYF. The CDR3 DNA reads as TGTGCCAGCGAAGCCACCAAAACCTATATGGATACGCAGTATTTT.